The T cell receptor (beta chain) described here comes from a study of cytomegalovirus exposure and HLA in healthy donors. The CDR3 is 15 residues long. From germline, CDR1 is SGHRS and CDR2 YFSETQ. Trimming removed 0 bases at V and 6 bases at J, with 14 bases between. Measured with immunoSEQ multiplex PCR; TCRdb has only the in-frame clones, and not every one. The sample shows some 54,000 clones, about nine tenths of them seen only once. The chain is built from TRBV5-1 and TRBJ2-3; D is possibly TRBD1 (5 bases). The TCR was taken from a man aged 18 to 29 in good health and CMV-seronegative. Material: PBMCs. The CDR3 coding sequence is TGCGCCAGCAGCTTGGGACAGAGTGCGGTGGATACGCAGTATTTT. Its protein is CASSLGQSAVDTQYF.